Below, 17 T cell receptor beta chains from the same sample are listed, as sequenced in a study of CD8 T cells in Susac syndrome. Random hexamers primed reverse transcription of about 0.5 to 1 ug RNA. MiXCR was run by TCRdb on the immunoSEQ multiplex PCR reads, yielding one entry per CDR3 protein. The data show hundreds of thousands of distinct CDR3 sequences, 94% seen once. The sequenced sample was CD4+ T cells from PBMCs. The receptors were gathered from a human donor with Susac syndrome.

The chain employs TRBV19 and TRBJ1-5; 9 nucleotides match TRBD1. Germline CDR1 LNHDA, CDR2 SQIVND (reference sequence). V lost 5 bases and J lost 12; bases outside the gene matches: 11. The CDR3 has 14 residues. As DNA, the CDR3 is TGTGCCAGTAGTGGAGGACAGGGGTTCTTTTTCCAGCATTTT. Its translation: CASSGGQGFFFQHF.

For the CDR3, the DNA is TGTGCCTGGATTTCCATGGGGAGCTCCTACGAGCAGTACTTC. Encoded protein: CAWISMGSSYEQYF. The chain uses TRBV30 and TRBJ2-7; D is perhaps TRBD2 (5 bases). The CDR3 is made up of 14 amino acids. Germline V lookup: CDR1 GTSNPN, CDR2 SVGIG (reference sequence). Trimming took 4 bases from V and 0 from J, leaving 13 bases between them.

The V call is TRBV29-1, the J call TRBJ1-5; TRBD1 is a possible D gene (5 bases). CDR1 SQVTM and CDR2 ANQGSEA come from the germline V gene. The CDR3 runs 12 residues. V lost 4 bases to trimming and J lost 3 bases, with 7 bases between them. CDR3 bases: TGCAGCGTTGCCAGGGACAATCAGCCCCAGCATTTT. Translating it yields CSVARDNQPQHF.

J is TRBJ1-2 and V is TRBV5-6, with 9 nucleotides matching TRBD1. Germline V gene lookup returns CDR1 SGHDT and CDR2 YYEEEE. V lost 4 bases and J lost 7; bases outside the gene matches: 17. The CDR3 is made up of 17 amino acids. CDR3 DNA sequence: TGTGCCAGCAGCCCGAACCCCACAGGGGGCGGTCGACTTGGCTACACCTTC. Translating gives CASSPNPTGGGRLGYTF.

This chain connects TRBV4-1 to TRBJ1-5; D is undetermined. The germline gives CDR1 MGHRA, CDR2 YSYEKL. The CDR3 contains 13 residues. V was trimmed by 4 bases and J by 4 bases, leaving 8 bases between them. The DNA of the CDR3 is TGCGCCAGCAGCCTCGGACTGAATCAGCCCCAGCATTTT. Protein: CASSLGLNQPQHF.

The rearrangement links TRBV20-1 to TRBJ2-1, with 7 bases lining up with TRBD2. From germline, CDR1 is DFQATT and CDR2 SNEGSKA (reference sequence). J gave up 3 bases and V 3 bases, and 8 bases lay outside the gene matches. CDR3 length equals 15 residues. The CDR3 here is CSASGGSNRYNEQFF. The CDR3 DNA sequence: TGCAGTGCTAGCGGGGGGTCAAATCGCTACAATGAGCAGTTCTTC.

V and J are TRBV20-1 and TRBJ2-5, with D hard to call. CDR3 length equals 12 residues. Looked up from germline, CDR1 is DFQATT and CDR2 is SNEGSKA (reference sequence). Trimming cost V 6 bases and J 5 bases, with 13 bases left between them. The DNA of the CDR3 is TGCAGTGCCTATTTGTCGAGTGAGACCCAGTACTTC. This codes for CSAYLSSETQYF.

This rearrangement joins TRBV9 to TRBJ2-7; 9 nucleotides agree with TRBD2. The junction had 6 bases not matched to a gene; V was cut back by 0 bases and J by 5 bases. From germline, CDR1 is SGDLS and CDR2 YYNGEE. The CDR3 spans 15 residues. The CDR3 spells CASSVGASGVNEQYF. The CDR3 bases are TGTGCCAGCAGCGTAGGGGCTAGCGGGGTAAACGAGCAGTACTTC.

The chain couples TRBV12-3 or TRBV12-4 to TRBJ1-1, with D unresolved. The CDR3 sequence is 12 residues long. V shed 5 bases and J shed 11 bases, with 15 bases lying between them. CDR3 sequence reads: CASSPPEDVAFF. In DNA, the CDR3 is TGTGCCAGCAGTCCCCCGGAGGACGTGGCTTTCTTT.

The V gene is TRBV20-1, the J gene TRBJ1-2, with D possibly matching TRBD1 (5 bases). Germline assignment: CDR1 DFQATT and CDR2 SNEGSKA (reference sequence). V was clipped by 6 bases and J by 7 bases, with 21 bases between them. The CDR3 consists of 14 residues. In nucleotides, the CDR3 is TGCAGTGCCCCTTTACAGGCTACTTCGGGTGGCTACACCTTC. Protein sequence: CSAPLQATSGGYTF.

This clonotype showed up just once. The chain carries TRBV5-6 and TRBJ1-6, with a weak D call TRBD1 (6 bases). Germline CDR1 and CDR2: SGHDT and YYEEEE. Trimming took 3 bases from V and 15 from J, leaving 22 bases between them. The CDR3 has 15 amino acids. The CDR3, as DNA: TGTGCCAGCAGCTCTACCGGGACAACGGGCGACCTCCTCCACTTT. As protein: CASSSTGTTGDLLHF.

The chain uses TRBV5-4 and TRBJ2-1; D tentatively fits TRBD1 or TRBD2 (7 bases each). Germline assignment: CDR1 SGHNT and CDR2 YYREEE (reference sequence). The CDR3 has 13 residues. Trimming shortened V by 5 bases and J by 8 bases, and 14 bases separated the two germline ends. The CDR3 here is CASSPTGRDEQFF. The CDR3 DNA is TGTGCCAGCAGTCCGACAGGGAGGGATGAGCAGTTCTTC.

The J gene is TRBJ2-7, the V gene TRBV20-1; possibly TRBD2 for D (5 bases). CDR3 size: 13 residues. Trimming stripped 3 bases from V and 0 bases from J, with 9 bases between. Germline CDR1 is DFQATT and CDR2 is SNEGSKA (reference sequence). The CDR3 region is CSASVGSSYEQYF. Here the CDR3 DNA reads TGCAGTGCTAGTGTGGGGAGCTCCTACGAGCAGTACTTC.

The V gene is TRBV5-1, the J gene TRBJ1-1, with D unresolved. CDR3 size: 13 residues. The germline gives CDR1 SGHRS, CDR2 YFSETQ. The V and J ends lost 4 bases and 8 bases respectively, with 15 bases between them. The CDR3 nucleotides are TGCGCCAGCAGCCAGGCGGGGATCCCCGAAGCTTTCTTT. Encoded protein: CASSQAGIPEAFF.

V and J are TRBV7-8 and TRBJ1-1, with 7 bases fitting TRBD1. V was pared by 1 base and J by 10 bases, with 9 bases of the junction left unmatched. CDR3 length: 14 amino acids. The V gene's germline CDR1 is SGHVS and CDR2 FQNEAQ. The CDR3 is CASSLVSDRVVAFF. CDR3 coding DNA: TGTGCCAGCAGCTTAGTGTCCGACAGGGTCGTAGCTTTCTTT.

V gene TRBV20-1 combines with J gene TRBJ2-1, with a weak D call TRBD2 (6 bases). The CDR3 has 13 residues. CDR1 is DFQATT and CDR2 is SNEGSKA in the germline V gene (reference sequence). V was trimmed by 3 bases and J by 8 bases, leaving 14 bases between them. The CDR3 sequence is CSASPRGIHEQFF. The CDR3 DNA reads TGCAGTGCTAGCCCCCGGGGGATCCATGAGCAGTTCTTC.

The V gene is TRBV9, the J gene TRBJ1-1; D not resolved. Trimming removed 0 bases from V and 3 bases from J, with 9 bases in between. Germline CDR1 is SGDLS and CDR2 is YYNGEE. This CDR3 is 14 amino acids long. CDR3 amino acids: CASSVGYRDTEAFF. CDR3 sequence (DNA): TGTGCCAGCAGCGTAGGGTACCGGGACACTGAAGCTTTCTTT.